A single T cell receptor beta chain is shown here with its context. The data originate from a study of blood T cell repertoires in COVID-19. Study overall: Sites in the United States, Italy and Spain provided acute and convalescent COVID-19 samples.

V lost 0 bases to trimming and J lost 5 bases; unmatched junction nucleotides: 2. Germline CDR1 is SGHNT and CDR2 is YYREEE (reference sequence). This CDR3 is built from 14 residues. Using immunoSEQ multiplex PCR, the repertoire was profiled, and TCRdb retains in-frame clones only, with some absent. This table has hundreds of thousands of clones, about 90% appearing once. The genes are TRBV5-4 and TRBJ2-7, with 10 bases identical to TRBD1. This sequence originates from a woman aged 30 to 39 who had recovered from COVID-19. Material: peripheral blood. The CDR3 DNA is TGTGCCAGCAGCTTGGGACAGGGGGCCCACGAGCAGTACTTC. This translates into CASSLGQGAHEQYF.